The text below deals with one TCR beta chain. The length of the CDR3 is 14 residues. V lost 4 bases to trimming and J lost 4 bases, with 13 bases between them. CDR1 is LNHDA, CDR2 SQIVND, per germline (reference sequence). Libraries were prepared by immunoSEQ multiplex PCR; TCRdb keeps only in-frame clonotypes and omits some of them. The data contain 150,000 to 170,000 clones, about 87% of them singletons. The sample originates from a study of T cell responses to AZD1222 COVID-19 vaccine. Across the whole study: Second doses were pooled across both intervals (about 4 or about 12 weeks).

Material: peripheral blood, obtained on day 0 of AZD1222 vaccination. The clonotype was recovered from an adult in good health. V and J are TRBV19 and TRBJ1-2; a possible D gene is TRBD1 (6 bases). This CDR3 reads CASSTLQGFYGYTF. CDR3 nucleotide sequence: TGTGCCAGTAGTACTCTACAGGGTTTCTATGGCTACACCTTC.